The source of this T cell receptor (beta chain) is a study of blood T cell repertoires in COVID-19. Categorization into cohorts depended on clinical history that participants reported. Donors in Cohort 3 who had recovered were those with two negative PCRs, healthcare professional clearance, or resolution of their symptoms. Clones were sequenced by immunoSEQ multiplex PCR, and TCRdb holds only the in-frame ones, with some missing. The sample holds fewer than 450,000 clones, 90% seen once. This CDR3 has 13 residues. Germline V gene data show CDR1 as MDHEN and CDR2 as SYDVKM. The V and J ends lost 1 base and 1 base respectively, with 4 bases between them.

Sequencing was performed on PBMCs or T cells enriched from blood (not recorded which). The source of this sequence is a man between 18 and 29 years old who had recovered from COVID-19. The chain uses TRBV28 and TRBJ1-1; D unresolved. CDR3: CASSLFRNTEAFF. CDR3 DNA sequence: TGTGCCAGCAGTTTATTCAGGAACACTGAAGCTTTCTTT.